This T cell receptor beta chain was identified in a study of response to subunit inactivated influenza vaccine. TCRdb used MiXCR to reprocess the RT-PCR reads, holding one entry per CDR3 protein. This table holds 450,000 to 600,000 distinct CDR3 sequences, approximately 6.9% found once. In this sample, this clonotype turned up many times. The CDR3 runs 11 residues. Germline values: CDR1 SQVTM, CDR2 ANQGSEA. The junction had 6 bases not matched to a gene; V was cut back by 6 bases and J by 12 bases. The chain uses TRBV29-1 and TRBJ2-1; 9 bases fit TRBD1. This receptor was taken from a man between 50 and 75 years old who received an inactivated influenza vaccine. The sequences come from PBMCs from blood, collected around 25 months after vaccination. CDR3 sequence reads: CSVGQGGGQFF. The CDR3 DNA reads TGCAGCGTGGGACAGGGTGGGGGGCAGTTCTTC.